This record concerns one T cell receptor (beta chain) sequence. This specimen comes from a study of shared clonotypes between healthy human individuals. Study-level information: The plates for each donor numbered three CD4 naive, three CD4 memory, two CD8 naive and one CD8 memory.

Genomic DNA (from each subset) was split evenly across several immunoSEQ plates. The protocol was immunoSEQ multiplex PCR, while the TCRdb copy is restricted to in-frame clones and leaves out a portion. The sample gives some 2,000,000 clones, approximately 94% of which show up once; around 1.1% is in the top ten. Naive CD8 cells, CD45RO-negative and positively selected for CCR7, excluded terminally differentiated effector memory CD45RA+ cells. The germline CDR1 and CDR2 sequences are MNHEY and SMNVEV (reference sequence). The V end lost 7 bases, the J end lost 6 bases, and 16 bases lay between the germline ends. This CDR3 comprises 15 residues.

The rearrangement uses TRBV27 and TRBJ1-6; D perhaps matches TRBD1 (5 bases). The sample comprised naive CD8+ T cells sorted from blood. This TCR derives from a man aged 18 to 30 in good health. The CDR3 protein is CASTNSRGANSPLHF. For the CDR3, the DNA is TGTGCCAGCACCAACTCCCGGGGCGCTAATTCACCCCTCCACTTT.